Listed below are T cell receptor beta chains from one sample, sequenced in a study of CD8 T cells in ankylosing spondylitis. Via MiXCR, TCRdb re-called the 5' RACE reads, giving one row per CDR3 protein. The table records 350,000 or so distinct CDR3 sequences, roughly 14% of them present only once. The sequenced sample consisted of blood, either unsorted or a sorted T cell fraction (not recorded which). The receptors stem from a male donor with ankylosing spondylitis or in good health (not recorded which). Both conserved end residues are part of each CDR3. D genes are given only for firm matches. Only part of the rows carry a size: once, few, many, or a class if the clone is expanded.

v_gene	abundance	d_gene	j_gene	CDR3nt	CDR3aa
TRBV20-1	many	TRBD2	TRBJ2-7	TGCAGTGCTCTTGCCGGGCTTACTAGCGTCTCCTACGAGCAGTACTTC	CSALAGLTSVSYEQYF
TRBV5-1	few	TRBD1	TRBJ2-2	TGCGCCAGCAGCTGGACAGGAGCACCGGAGCTGTTTTTT	CASSWTGAPELFF
TRBV7-9	NA	TRBD1	TRBJ1-2	TGTGCCAGCAGCCCCGGACAGGACTCCGGCTACACCTTC	CASSPGQDSGYTF
TRBV3-1	NA	TRBD2	TRBJ2-7	TGTGCCAGCAGTCAAACTAGCGGGAGGCCCCACGAGCAGTACTTC	CASSQTSGRPHEQYF
TRBV20-1	NA	NA	TRBJ1-2	TGCAGTGCTAGTGAGGGGGGGAACTATGGCTACACCTTC	CSASEGGNYGYTF
TRBV4-1	NA	NA	TRBJ1-2	TGCGCCAGCAGCCAAGATCTGGCGGGCTATGGCTACACCTTC	CASSQDLAGYGYTF
TRBV6-5	NA	NA	TRBJ2-5	TGTGCCAGCAGTTACTCGCCGGAAAAAGAGACCCAGTACTTC	CASSYSPEKETQYF
TRBV20-1	NA	NA	TRBJ2-1	TGCAGTGCCCCCCCCAGGGGTTACAATGAGCAGTTCTTC	CSAPPRGYNEQFF
TRBV24-1	NA	NA	TRBJ2-1	TGTGCCACCAGTGATTTGGGTTACAATGAGCAGTTCTTC	CATSDLGYNEQFF
TRBV4-2	NA	TRBD2	TRBJ2-1	TGTGCCAGCAGCCAAGGACTAGCGGAAAGTTACAATGAGCAGTTCTTC	CASSQGLAESYNEQFF
TRBV12-3/TRBV12-4	once	NA	TRBJ1-1	TGTGCCAGCAGCCCCGGGGCTAAACTGAACACTGAAGCTTTCTTT	CASSPGAKLNTEAFF
TRBV20-1	NA	TRBD1	TRBJ2-2	TGCAGTGCCCCGCAGGGGGATCGAACCGGGGAGCTGTTTTTT	CSAPQGDRTGELFF
TRBV3-1	few	NA	TRBJ2-3	TGTGCCAGCAGCCCCGTCGAGACAGATACGCAGTATTTT	CASSPVETDTQYF
TRBV9	NA	TRBD2	TRBJ2-3	TGTGCCAGCAGCACCCACGGACTAGCGGGAGTTGGAACAGATACGCAGTATTTT	CASSTHGLAGVGTDTQYF
TRBV6-1	NA	TRBD2	TRBJ2-1	TGTGCCAGCAGGTCAAGACTAGCGGGAATAGTTGAGCAGTTCTTC	CASRSRLAGIVEQFF
TRBV20-1	NA	NA	TRBJ1-5	TGCAGTGCTGTGGGACGGGCTAGCAATCAGCCCCAGCATTTT	CSAVGRASNQPQHF
TRBV5-1	NA	TRBD2	TRBJ2-1	TGCGCCAGCAGCTTGCCTGGGACTAGCAGCAATGAGCAGTTCTTC	CASSLPGTSSNEQFF
TRBV7-2	few	NA	TRBJ2-7	TGTGCCAGCAGCTTATTCGACGGGTCCTACGAGCAGTACTTC	CASSLFDGSYEQYF
TRBV30	NA	TRBD2	TRBJ2-1	TGTGCCTGGAGTTCAGGGGCGGGGGGATACAATGAGCAGTTCTTC	CAWSSGAGGYNEQFF
TRBV20-1	few	NA	TRBJ2-5	TGCAGTGCTGGACGGTTACAAGAGACCCAGTACTTC	CSAGRLQETQYF
TRBV4-2	many	NA	TRBJ1-6	TGTGCCAGCAGCCAAGATGTCGGGGCGAAGAATAATTCACCCCTCCACTTT	CASSQDVGAKNNSPLHF
TRBV5-1	NA	NA	TRBJ2-7	TGCGCCAGCAGCTTGGTGGAGCATGGTGGCTACGAGCAGTACTTC	CASSLVEHGGYEQYF
TRBV7-9	many	NA	TRBJ1-5	TGTGCCAGCAGCTCGACAGATAGCAATCAGCCCCAGCATTTT	CASSSTDSNQPQHF
TRBV10-3	few	NA	TRBJ1-4	TGTGCCATCAGTGAGGGAGTGGGCGAAAAACTGTTTTTT	CAISEGVGEKLFF
TRBV6-5	few	NA	TRBJ2-2	TGTGCCAGCAGTTACGGGGTAGGGACCCAGAACACCGGGGAGCTGTTTTTT	CASSYGVGTQNTGELFF
TRBV11-3	NA	NA	TRBJ2-4	TGTGCCAGCAGCCCAACCGGGACTGGTAAAAACATTCAGTACTTC	CASSPTGTGKNIQYF
TRBV14	NA	TRBD2	TRBJ2-5	TGTGCCAGCAGCGGGACTAAAGAGACCCAGTACTTC	CASSGTKETQYF
TRBV10-1	few	NA	TRBJ2-7	TGCGCCAGCGATAGGTCCTACGAGCAGTACTTC	CASDRSYEQYF
TRBV10-1	NA	NA	TRBJ2-2	TGCGCCAGCAGTGAACGGGCCGAGGTCCGGGAGCTGTTTTTT	CASSERAEVRELFF
TRBV18	NA	NA	TRBJ1-6	TGTGCCAGCTCACCGAGCTCCTATAATTCACCCCTCCACTTT	CASSPSSYNSPLHF
TRBV5-1	NA	NA	TRBJ2-7	TGCGCCAGCAGCCCCTCTCCCGTGGGCTACGAGCAGTACTTC	CASSPSPVGYEQYF
TRBV6-1	few	NA	TRBJ1-2	TGTGCCAGCAGTGAATCCCACTCTAACTATGGCTACACCTTC	CASSESHSNYGYTF
TRBV5-1	few	NA	TRBJ2-7	TGCGCCAGCAGCTTGGCCCCACAGCCCTACGAGCAGTACTTC	CASSLAPQPYEQYF
TRBV27	few	TRBD2	TRBJ2-1	TGTGCCAGCATTCCCGGGGGGATGAATCTAGCGGGGGTCCAGTTCTTC	CASIPGGMNLAGVQFF
TRBV7-9	few	NA	TRBJ1-2	TGTGCCAGCAGCGTTGACAGCCATGGCTACACCTTC	CASSVDSHGYTF
TRBV20-1	few	TRBD1	TRBJ2-5	TGCAGTGCTAGAGCCGTTCGGGACAGGGTTTGGGAGACCCAGTACTTC	CSARAVRDRVWETQYF
TRBV30	NA	NA	TRBJ2-1	TGTGCCCGCGGGGGCAGCACGACGTACAATGAGCAGTTCTTC	CARGGSTTYNEQFF
TRBV14	NA	NA	TRBJ1-4	TGTGCCAGCAGCCAAGACCGCGGCGACTTAAAACTGTTTTTT	CASSQDRGDLKLFF
TRBV12-3/TRBV12-4	few	TRBD1	TRBJ2-3	TGTGCCAGCAGGGGACAGCAGGGAGATACGCAGTATTTT	CASRGQQGDTQYF
TRBV28	NA	NA	TRBJ2-3	TGTGCCAGCACCCCTCCGGGCCAGGGCCCAGATACGCAGTATTTT	CASTPPGQGPDTQYF
TRBV12-3/TRBV12-4	many	NA	TRBJ1-2	TGTGCCAGCAGGGAGGAACGTCTCAGGGATAACTATGGCTACACCTTC	CASREERLRDNYGYTF
TRBV5-1	NA	NA	TRBJ2-5	TGCGCCAGCAGCACCCGGACAGCGGGGGAGACCCAGTACTTC	CASSTRTAGETQYF
TRBV7-9	many	NA	TRBJ1-1	TGCGCCAGCAGCTTGGAAGGGGGGAACACTGAAGCTTTCTTT	CASSLEGGNTEAFF